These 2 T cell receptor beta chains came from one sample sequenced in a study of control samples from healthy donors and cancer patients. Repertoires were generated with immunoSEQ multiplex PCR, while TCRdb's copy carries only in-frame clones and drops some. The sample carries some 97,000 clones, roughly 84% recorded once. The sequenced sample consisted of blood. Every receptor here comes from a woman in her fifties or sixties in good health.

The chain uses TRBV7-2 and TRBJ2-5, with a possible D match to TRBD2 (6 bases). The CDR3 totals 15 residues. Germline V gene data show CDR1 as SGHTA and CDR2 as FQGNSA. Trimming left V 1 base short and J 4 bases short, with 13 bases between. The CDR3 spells CASSLVGRARETQYF. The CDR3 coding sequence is TGTGCCAGCAGCTTAGTCGGGAGAGCGCGAGAGACCCAGTACTTC.

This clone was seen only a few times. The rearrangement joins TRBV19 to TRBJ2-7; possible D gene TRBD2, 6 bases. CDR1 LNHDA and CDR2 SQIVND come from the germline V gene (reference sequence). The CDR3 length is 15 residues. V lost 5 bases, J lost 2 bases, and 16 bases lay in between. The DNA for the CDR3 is TGTGCCAGTAGTGTGTCGGGGGTAGCGGCCTACGAGCAGTACTTC. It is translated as CASSVSGVAAYEQYF.